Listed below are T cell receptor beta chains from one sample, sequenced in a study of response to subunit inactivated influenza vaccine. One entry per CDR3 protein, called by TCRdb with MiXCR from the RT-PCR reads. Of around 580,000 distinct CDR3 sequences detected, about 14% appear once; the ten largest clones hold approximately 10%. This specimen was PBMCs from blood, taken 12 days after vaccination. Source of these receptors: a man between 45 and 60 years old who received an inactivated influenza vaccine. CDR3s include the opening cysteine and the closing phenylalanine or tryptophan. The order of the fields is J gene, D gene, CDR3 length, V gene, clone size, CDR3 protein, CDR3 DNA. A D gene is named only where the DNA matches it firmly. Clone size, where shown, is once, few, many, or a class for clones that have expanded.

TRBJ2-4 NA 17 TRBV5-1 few CASSYGGQGMAKNIQYF TGCGCCAGCAGCTATGGAGGTCAGGGGATGGCCAAAAACATTCAGTACTTC
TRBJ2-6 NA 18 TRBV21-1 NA CASSFRDRGMTGANVLTF TGTGCCAGCAGCTTCCGGGACAGGGGTATGACTGGGGCCAACGTCCTGACTTTC
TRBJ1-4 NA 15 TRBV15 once CATSRVGGSEEKLFF TGTGCCACCAGCAGAGTTGGTGGGTCGGAAGAAAAACTGTTTTTT
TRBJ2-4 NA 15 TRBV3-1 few CASSQEKLAKNIQYF TGTGCCAGCAGCCAAGAGAAACTAGCCAAAAACATTCAGTACTTC
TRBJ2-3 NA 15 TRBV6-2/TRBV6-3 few CASSTSGLRTDTQYF NA
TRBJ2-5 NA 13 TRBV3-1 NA CASSQGWGWTQYF TGTGCCAGCAGCCAAGGATGGGGGTGGACCCAGTACTTC
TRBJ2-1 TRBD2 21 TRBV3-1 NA CASSLDVQTSGRANSYNEQFF TGTGCCAGCAGCCTAGATGTCCAGACTAGCGGGAGGGCCAATTCCTACAATGAGCAGTTCTTC
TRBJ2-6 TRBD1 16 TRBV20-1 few CSARVWGTGGANVLTF TGCAGTGCTAGAGTTTGGGGTACAGGGGGAGCCAACGTCCTGACTTTC
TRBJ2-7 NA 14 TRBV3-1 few CASSQRQAAYEQYF TGTGCCAGCAGCCAGAGGCAGGCCGCCTACGAGCAGTACTTC
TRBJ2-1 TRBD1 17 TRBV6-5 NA CASSYAGQGGAYNEQFF TGTGCCAGCAGTTACGCCGGACAGGGGGGGGCCTACAATGAGCAGTTCTTC
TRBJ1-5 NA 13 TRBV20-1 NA CSAAPTSNQPQHF TGCAGTGCCGCACCCACTAGCAATCAGCCCCAGCATTTT
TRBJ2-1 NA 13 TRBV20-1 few CSAAPPLGNEQFF TGCAGTGCTGCCCCCCCTTTGGGCAATGAGCAGTTCTTC
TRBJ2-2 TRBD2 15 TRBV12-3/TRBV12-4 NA CASSLGTRPTGELFF TGTGCCAGCAGTTTAGGGACTAGGCCCACCGGGGAGCTGTTTTTT
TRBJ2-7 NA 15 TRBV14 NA CASSHTFFGTYEQYF TGTGCCAGCAGCCATACTTTCTTTGGGACCTACGAGCAGTACTTC
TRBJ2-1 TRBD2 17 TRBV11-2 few CASSSGLDLTPYNEQFF TGTGCCAGCAGCTCGGGACTAGACCTAACTCCCTACAATGAGCAGTTCTTC
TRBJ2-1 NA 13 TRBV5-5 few CASSWPHDNEQFF TGTGCCAGCAGCTGGCCCCATGACAATGAGCAGTTCTTC
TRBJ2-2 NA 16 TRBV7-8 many CASSLIGGPNTGELFF TGTGCCAGCAGCTTAATCGGCGGCCCTAACACCGGGGAGCTGTTTTTT
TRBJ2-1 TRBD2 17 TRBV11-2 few CASSLGAGGPLINEQFF TGTGCCAGCAGCCTGGGAGCGGGGGGCCCTCTCATTAATGAGCAGTTCTTC
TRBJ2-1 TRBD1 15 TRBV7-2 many CASSFRQGSYNEQFF TGTGCCAGCAGCTTCCGACAGGGTTCCTACAATGAGCAGTTCTTC
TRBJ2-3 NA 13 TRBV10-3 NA CAISDRRTDTQYF TGTGCCATCAGTGATAGAAGGACAGATACGCAGTATTTT
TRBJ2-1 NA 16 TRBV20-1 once CSAPLGSPSSYNEQFF TGCAGTGCCCCACTGGGATCTCCCTCCTCCTACAATGAGCAGTTCTTC
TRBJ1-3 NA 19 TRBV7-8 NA CASSLGSTGYFSSGNTIYF TGTGCCAGCAGCTTAGGGAGTACAGGTTATTTTTCCTCTGGAAACACCATATATTTT
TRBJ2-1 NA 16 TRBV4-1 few CASSPMDQVKDNEQFF TGCGCCAGCAGCCCGATGGACCAGGTGAAGGACAATGAGCAGTTCTTC